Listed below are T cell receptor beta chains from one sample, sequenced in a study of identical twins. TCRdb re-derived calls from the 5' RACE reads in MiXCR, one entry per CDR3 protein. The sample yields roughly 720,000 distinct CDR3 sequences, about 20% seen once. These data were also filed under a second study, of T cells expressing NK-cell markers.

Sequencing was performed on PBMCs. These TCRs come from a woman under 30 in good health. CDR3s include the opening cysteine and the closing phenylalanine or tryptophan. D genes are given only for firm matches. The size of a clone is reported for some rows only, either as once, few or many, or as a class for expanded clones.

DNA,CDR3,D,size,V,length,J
TGTGCCAGCTCAGGGACTGAGAGATACAATGAGCAGTTCTTC,CASSGTERYNEQFF,.,.,TRBV18,14,TRBJ2-1
TGTGCCAGCAGCTTAGTAAGACAGGGGCCCTACAATGAGCAGTTCTTC,CASSLVRQGPYNEQFF,TRBD1,.,TRBV11-2,16,TRBJ2-1
TGTGCCAGCAGCTTAGAGTGGGGTCAGGTTGAGCATTTT,CASSLEWGQVEHF,.,.,TRBV7-7,13,TRBJ1-5
TGTGCCAGCAGCTTAGAGAGTAGCGGCTACACAGATACGCAGTATTTT,CASSLESSGYTDTQYF,.,.,TRBV7-9,16,TRBJ2-3
TGCAGTGCTAGATTCCCTAGCGGGAGGGCCGGGGAGCAGTTCTTC,CSARFPSGRAGEQFF,TRBD2,few,TRBV20-1,15,TRBJ2-1
TGTGCCAGCAGTCCGCTGGAAATAGCGGGATTAGATACGCAGTATTTT,CASSPLEIAGLDTQYF,TRBD2,.,TRBV6-1,16,TRBJ2-3
TGCAGTGCTAGAGTCCCTCCCCCTAGCGCTAGCTCCTACAATGAGCAGTTCTTC,CSARVPPPSASSYNEQFF,.,many,TRBV20-1,18,TRBJ2-1
TGCGCCAGCAGCCCATTCTTGAGAAAGAACATGAACACTGAAGCTTTCTTT,CASSPFLRKNMNTEAFF,.,few,TRBV5-1,17,TRBJ1-1
TGCGCCAGCAGCTCCTCCACGGACAGGGCCCGTGTAGAGCAGTACTTC,CASSSSTDRARVEQYF,TRBD1,.,TRBV5-1,16,TRBJ2-7
TGTGCCAGCAGCCGGGGGTGGGACCCGAACACTGAAGCTTTCTTT,CASSRGWDPNTEAFF,.,.,TRBV14,15,TRBJ1-1
TGCAGTGCTAGGGTCCGGGACAGGGATCAGCCCCAGCATTTT,CSARVRDRDQPQHF,TRBD1,.,TRBV20-1,14,TRBJ1-5
TGCGCCAGCAGCTTGGACTATACCACACTTACGCAGTATTTT,CASSLDYTTLTQYF,.,many,TRBV5-1,14,TRBJ2-3
TGTGCCAGCAGTCGCGCCCTCGTAGAGACCCAGTACTTC,CASSRALVETQYF,.,.,TRBV12-3/TRBV12-4,13,TRBJ2-5
TGTGCCAGCAGAGCTGGGGGCGCGCAGCCCCAGCATTTT,CASRAGGAQPQHF,.,.,TRBV6-6,13,TRBJ1-5
TGTGCCAGCAGTTTGTTCACTAGCGACGAGCAGTACTTC,CASSLFTSDEQYF,TRBD2,.,TRBV27,13,TRBJ2-7
TGTGCCAGCGGTTGGGGGGGGGCCGTCCCCTATGGCTACACCTTC,CASGWGGAVPYGYTF,.,.,TRBV12-3/TRBV12-4,15,TRBJ1-2
TGTGCCAGCAGCGGACGGGACAGGGCCAACACTGAAGCTTTCTTT,CASSGRDRANTEAFF,TRBD1,few,TRBV5-6,15,TRBJ1-1
TGCGCCAGCAGCCGTCTAGGGCAGAACTACGAGCAGTACTTC,CASSRLGQNYEQYF,.,.,TRBV4-3,14,TRBJ2-7
TGTGCCAGCAGTGTGGGGTTTCGGACCCAGTACTTC,CASSVGFRTQYF,.,.,TRBV28,12,TRBJ2-5
TGCAGTGCTTACGGGAAACTAGCGGGAGAATTAGAGACCCAGTACTTC,CSAYGKLAGELETQYF,TRBD2,few,TRBV20-1,16,TRBJ2-5
TGTGCCAGCAGCCAGTCCACTAGCGGGGGGGCCGATACGCAGTATTTT,CASSQSTSGGADTQYF,TRBD2,.,TRBV4-2,16,TRBJ2-3
TGTGCCAGCCACGGCGGGAGGCTTAGCACAGATACGCAGTATTTT,CASHGGRLSTDTQYF,TRBD2,few,TRBV6-1,15,TRBJ2-3
TGTGCCAGCAGTGGCGGACAGGGGGATCAGCCCCAGCATTTT,CASSGGQGDQPQHF,TRBD1,.,TRBV2,14,TRBJ1-5
TGCGCCAGCAGCCTCTCTCCTGCCGGAACCAATGAGCAGTTCTTC,CASSLSPAGTNEQFF,.,.,TRBV4-3,15,TRBJ2-1
TGTGCCAGCACCCTCTGGGGGAGTAACCCCCTTCCAGATACGCAGTATTTT,CASTLWGSNPLPDTQYF,.,.,TRBV12-3/TRBV12-4,17,TRBJ2-3
TGCAGCGTTGCGAAGGTCCAAGAGACCCAGTACTTC,CSVAKVQETQYF,.,few,TRBV29-1,12,TRBJ2-5
TGCGCCAGCAGCCACTCCAGGGTCAACACCGGGGAGCTGTTTTTT,CASSHSRVNTGELFF,.,few,TRBV4-3,15,TRBJ2-2
TGCGCCAGCAGCTTGGCGAGTAGCGGAAGAAACAATGAGCAGTTCTTC,CASSLASSGRNNEQFF,.,few,TRBV5-1,16,TRBJ2-1
TGTGCCAGCAGCCCTCCGGGTGGCTACACCTTC,CASSPPGGYTF,.,many,TRBV12-3/TRBV12-4,11,TRBJ1-2
TGTGCCAGCTCACCGGGACTAGTTAACTACGAGCAGTACTTC,CASSPGLVNYEQYF,TRBD2,many,TRBV18,14,TRBJ2-7
TGTGCCAGCAGCTTAAGTCTTGTCAGCGGGAATGAGCAGTTCTTC,CASSLSLVSGNEQFF,.,few,TRBV7-2,15,TRBJ2-1
TGTGCCAGCAGTTTAAGGGTCAGTCGCACAGATACGCAGTATTTT,CASSLRVSRTDTQYF,.,few,TRBV12-3/TRBV12-4,15,TRBJ2-3
TGTGCCAGCAGACGAGGACAAGATAGCAATCAGCCCCAGCATTTT,CASRRGQDSNQPQHF,.,few,TRBV6-1,15,TRBJ1-5
TGCAGTGCTAGAGATTGGGTCTCAGGGTCCTACGAGCAGTACTTC,CSARDWVSGSYEQYF,.,many,TRBV20-1,15,TRBJ2-7
TGCAGCGTTGAGGCAGGGGCCGGTAGTGAGACCCAGTACTTC,CSVEAGAGSETQYF,.,.,TRBV29-1,14,TRBJ2-5
TGTGCCAGCAGTGGGCGTACTGAAGCTTTCTTT,CASSGRTEAFF,.,many,TRBV12-3/TRBV12-4,11,TRBJ1-1
TGTGCCAGCAGCCCCCGAGCGGAAACAGGCTACAATGAGCAGTTCTTC,CASSPRAETGYNEQFF,.,.,TRBV9,16,TRBJ2-1
TGTGCCAGCAACTCGAACACCGGGGAGCTGTTTTTT,CASNSNTGELFF,.,few,TRBV7-9,12,TRBJ2-2
TGTGCCACCAGTGATCCGTCCTCTTCCCCTGAGCAGTTCTTC,CATSDPSSSPEQFF,.,.,TRBV24-1,14,TRBJ2-1
TGTGCCAGCAGTTACTCGCAGACAGGGAACACTGAAGCTTTCTTT,CASSYSQTGNTEAFF,.,.,TRBV6-5,15,TRBJ1-1
TGTGCCAGCCGGGATGTTGGGTCCTACGAGCAGTACTTC,CASRDVGSYEQYF,.,few,TRBV19,13,TRBJ2-7
TGCAGTGCTAGATATGCGACTAGCGGGAAATGGAATGAGCAGTTCTTC,CSARYATSGKWNEQFF,TRBD2,.,TRBV20-1,16,TRBJ2-1
TGTGCCACCAGTCCGAGGGGAGAGACCCAGTACTTC,CATSPRGETQYF,.,.,TRBV15,12,TRBJ2-5
TGCAGTGCTAGAAGGACCGGGACTATCTACAATGAGCAGTTCTTC,CSARRTGTIYNEQFF,TRBD2,few,TRBV20-1,15,TRBJ2-1
TGTGCCAGCAGCTTAGCGTCCCTCAGCGAGTCCTACGAGCAGTACTTC,CASSLASLSESYEQYF,.,.,TRBV7-2,16,TRBJ2-7
TGTGCCAGCAGCTTAAGGCAGTCATGGGAGACCCAGTACTTC,CASSLRQSWETQYF,.,few,TRBV7-6,14,TRBJ2-5
TGCAGTGCTAGACGAGGACCCTGGCAGGAAATTGAAGCTTTCTTT,CSARRGPWQEIEAFF,.,few,TRBV20-1,15,TRBJ1-1
TGTGCCAGCAGTTCCTCGACTAGCGGGAGTGATACGCAGTATTTT,CASSSSTSGSDTQYF,TRBD2,few,TRBV12-3/TRBV12-4,15,TRBJ2-3
TGCGCCAGCAGCTCAGGGGACCACCCGAACACTGAAGCTTTCTTT,CASSSGDHPNTEAFF,.,few,TRBV5-1,15,TRBJ1-1
TGTGCCAGCAGGGGGGTGGGGACTGAAGCTTTCTTT,CASRGVGTEAFF,.,.,TRBV12-3/TRBV12-4,12,TRBJ1-1
TGTGCCAGCAAGGGACAGGGTAACACCGGGGAGCTGTTTTTT,CASKGQGNTGELFF,TRBD1,many,TRBV12-3/TRBV12-4,14,TRBJ2-2
TGCGCCAGCAGTGAGTCGATTCTAGCGGGGCTTCAAGAGACCCAGTACTTC,CASSESILAGLQETQYF,TRBD2,.,TRBV10-2,17,TRBJ2-5
TGTGCCAGCAGCCAAGGGAGGATAATACGAGCAGATACGCAGTATTTT,CASSQGRIIRADTQYF,.,.,TRBV14,16,TRBJ2-3